These 11 T cell receptor beta chains were sequenced from one sample in a study of blood T cell repertoires in COVID-19. Some clones are missing from TCRdb's copy, which holds only in-frame ones; the method was immunoSEQ multiplex PCR. The table shows 200,000 to 250,000 clones, with 84% occurring only once. Sequencing input: peripheral blood. These receptors came from a woman of 80 years or more with COVID-19, enrolled during active disease.

The chain couples TRBV29-1 to TRBJ2-1; 8 bases match TRBD1. With V trimmed by 3 bases and J by 4 bases, 5 bases remained unmatched. Germline V gene sequence: CDR1 SQVTM, CDR2 ANQGSEA. The CDR3 loop spans 14 amino acids. CDR3 sequence (DNA): TGCAGCGTTGATCTAGGACAGGGTTACAATGAGCAGTTCTTC. It yields the protein CSVDLGQGYNEQFF.

This chain links TRBV19 with TRBJ2-3; 10 positions agree with TRBD2. V lost 7 bases to trimming and J lost 3 bases; unmatched junction nucleotides: 10. From germline, CDR1 is LNHDA and CDR2 SQIVND (reference sequence). The CDR3 extends over 16 amino acids. This CDR3 reads CASTSGKAGGTDTQYF. Written as DNA, the CDR3 is TGTGCCAGTACCTCTGGTAAAGCGGGGGGGACAGATACGCAGTATTTT. Supplemented by reference TRBV19 and TRBJ2-3, the full variable domain reads DGGITQSPKYLFRKEGQNVTLSCEQNLNHDAMYWYRQDPGQGLRLIYYSQIVNDFQKGDIAEGYSVSREKKESFPLTVTSAQKNPTAFYLCASTSGKAGGTDTQYFGPGTRLTVL.

The chain joins TRBV5-1 to TRBJ2-5, with 9 bases aligning to TRBD2. The CDR3 loop spans 16 amino acids. Germline CDR1 and CDR2: SGHRS and YFSETQ. The junction had 6 bases not matched to a gene; V was cut back by 0 bases and J by 3 bases. CDR3 loop: CASSLVRGGAEETQYF. In DNA form, the CDR3 reads TGCGCCAGCAGCTTGGTTCGCGGGGGGGCCGAAGAGACCCAGTACTTC. The full variable domain, in which reference TRBV5-1 and TRBJ2-5 provide the parts outside the CDR3, is KAGVTQTPRYLIKTRGQQVTLSCSPISGHRSVSWYQQTPGQGLQFLFEYFSETQRNKGNFPGRFSGRQFSNSRSEMNVSTLELGDSALYLCASSLVRGGAEETQYFGPGTRLLVL.

This chain connects TRBV5-1 to TRBJ2-4; D is unresolved. The V and J ends lost 0 bases and 11 bases respectively, with 6 bases between them. Germline loops: CDR1 SGHRS, CDR2 YFSETQ. The CDR3 runs 11 residues. The CDR3 region is CASSLDEVQYF. The DNA for the CDR3 is TGCGCCAGCAGCTTGGACGAGGTTCAGTACTTC.

This CDR3 reads CASSQDPPTGSRNIQYF. CDR3 bases: TGCGCCAGCAGCCAAGACCCCCCGACAGGGTCCAGAAACATTCAGTACTTC. The gene calls are TRBV4-1 and TRBJ2-4, with 7 bases aligning to TRBD1. The V segment lost 0 bases and the J segment 6 bases; nucleotides outside the gene matches: 11. The germline gives CDR1 MGHRA, CDR2 YSYEKL. This CDR3 has 17 amino acids.

The chain employs TRBV5-1 and TRBJ2-7; possible D gene TRBD2, 5 bases. Trimming pared 4 bases from V and 5 bases from J, leaving 16 bases between. CDR1 is SGHRS, CDR2 YFSETQ, per germline. The CDR3 sequence is 14 residues long. The CDR3 DNA sequence: TGCGCCAGCAGCAGCGGTTCGGCTGTTCACGAGCAGTACTTC. Encoded protein: CASSSGSAVHEQYF.

The V gene is TRBV5-1, the J gene TRBJ1-4, with D perhaps matching TRBD1 (5 bases). Trimming stripped 2 bases from V and 4 bases from J, with 9 bases between. CDR1 and CDR2 (germline): SGHRS, YFSETQ. The CDR3 length is 14 residues. DNA of the CDR3: TGCGCCAGCAGCTTCGCAGGGTATAATGAAAAACTGTTTTTT. Translated, it gives CASSFAGYNEKLFF.

This rearrangement joins TRBV5-4 to TRBJ1-2; TRBD1 aligns across 7 bases. CDR1 SGHNT and CDR2 YYREEE come from the germline V gene (reference sequence). V lost 6 bases and J lost 4; bases outside the gene matches: 9. This CDR3 is 14 amino acids long. The CDR3 loop reads CASKRDSKIYGYTF. The CDR3 DNA follows: TGTGCCAGCAAACGGGACAGCAAAATCTATGGCTACACCTTC.

The chain carries TRBV10-3 and TRBJ1-2, with a tentative D call TRBD1 (5 bases). Trimming stripped 3 bases from V and 7 bases from J, with 21 bases between. Germline V lookup: CDR1 ENHRY, CDR2 SYGVKD. The CDR3 consists of 16 residues. The CDR3 is CAISEGGVGMASGYTF. Written as DNA, the CDR3 is TGTGCCATCAGTGAAGGAGGGGTGGGCATGGCTTCTGGCTACACCTTC.

The chain couples TRBV6-1 to TRBJ1-3, with 7 bases matching TRBD1. The trim removed 1 base at V and 9 bases at J, leaving 9 bases unmatched. This CDR3 has 15 residues. From germline, CDR1 is MNHNS and CDR2 SASEGT. CDR3 residues: CASSEDTQGGFTIYF. The CDR3 region has the DNA TGTGCCAGCAGTGAAGATACCCAGGGGGGTTTCACCATATATTTT.

The V call is TRBV7-2, the J call TRBJ1-5; D ambiguous. Germline values: CDR1 SGHTA, CDR2 FQGNSA. Trimming stripped 3 bases from V and 6 bases from J, with 9 bases between. This CDR3 has 13 residues. The CDR3 bases are TGTGCCAGCAGCTTTAGTTATCGTCAGCCCCAGCATTTT. Its translation is CASSFSYRQPQHF. The full variable domain, completed using reference TRBV7-2 and TRBJ1-5, is GAGVSQSPSNKVTEKGKDVELRCDPISGHTALYWYRQSLGQGLEFLIYFQGNSAPDKSGLPSDRFSAERTGGSVSTLTIQRTQQEDSAVYLCASSFSYRQPQHFGDGTRLSIL.